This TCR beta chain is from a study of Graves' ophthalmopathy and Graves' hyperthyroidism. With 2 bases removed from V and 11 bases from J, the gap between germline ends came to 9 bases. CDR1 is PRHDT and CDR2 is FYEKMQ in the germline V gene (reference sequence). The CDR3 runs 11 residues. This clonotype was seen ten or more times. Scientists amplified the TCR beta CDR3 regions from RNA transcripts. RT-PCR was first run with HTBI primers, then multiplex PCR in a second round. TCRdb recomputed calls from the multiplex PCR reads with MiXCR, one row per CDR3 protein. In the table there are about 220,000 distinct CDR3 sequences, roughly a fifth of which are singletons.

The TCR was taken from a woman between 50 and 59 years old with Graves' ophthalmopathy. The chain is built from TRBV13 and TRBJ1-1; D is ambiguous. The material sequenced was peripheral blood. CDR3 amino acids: CASSLSRAAFF. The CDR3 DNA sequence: TGTGCCAGCAGCTTATCCAGAGCGGCTTTCTTT.